Presented here are 5 T cell receptor beta chains from one specimen sequenced in a study of T cell responses to AZD1222 COVID-19 vaccine. The table came from immunoSEQ multiplex PCR; TCRdb's copy has only in-frame clones and leaves some out. The sample lists around 83,000 clones; 75% to 95% were seen once. The sequences come from peripheral blood, collected 28 days after the second AZD1222 dose. The receptors come from an adult who received the AZD1222 COVID-19 vaccine.

The gene calls are TRBV19 and TRBJ1-5; no clear D gene. CDR1 and CDR2 (germline): LNHDA, SQIVND (reference sequence). The CDR3 is made up of 13 amino acids. V gave up 3 bases and J gave up 5 bases, with 8 bases separating them. The CDR3 protein is CASSIRRDQPQHF. In DNA, the CDR3 is TGTGCCAGTAGTATTAGACGAGATCAGCCCCAGCATTTT.

J is TRBJ2-7 and V is TRBV7-2; D tentatively reads TRBD1 or TRBD2 (5 bases each). Germline V gives CDR1 SGHTA, CDR2 FQGNSA. Trimming removed 2 bases at V and 0 bases at J, with 11 bases between. CDR3 length equals 15 residues. In DNA, the CDR3 is TGTGCCAGCAGCTTACCAGGGACCCTCTCCTACGAGCAGTACTTC. This sequence encodes CASSLPGTLSYEQYF.

The rearrangement links TRBV5-6 to TRBJ1-2, with 7 bases identical to TRBD1. The CDR3 totals 15 residues. Unmatched junction bases numbered 14, after V lost 6 bases and J lost 6 bases. CDR1 is SGHDT and CDR2 is YYEEEE in the germline V gene. The CDR3 region is CASNTLQGLRDGYTF. The CDR3, as DNA: TGTGCCAGCAACACGTTACAGGGGCTAAGGGATGGCTACACCTTC.

This clone has only one observation. The chain combines TRBV2 with TRBJ2-7; 8 bases fit TRBD1. The V gene's germline CDR1 is SNHLY and CDR2 FYNNEI. The CDR3 is 12 amino acids. Trimming removed 8 bases from V and 5 bases from J; junction bases left unmatched: 5. This CDR3 is CASLTGVHEQYF. The CDR3 DNA reads TGTGCCAGCCTGACAGGGGTCCACGAGCAGTACTTC.

V usage is TRBV9 and J usage is TRBJ1-1; D not resolved. Between the trimmed V and J ends, which lost 0 bases and 4 bases, there was a span of 10 bases. The CDR3 has 14 amino acids. Germline V gives CDR1 SGDLS, CDR2 YYNGEE. CDR3 protein: CASSVGPQSTEAFF. The DNA of the CDR3 is TGTGCCAGCAGCGTAGGCCCCCAATCCACTGAAGCTTTCTTT.